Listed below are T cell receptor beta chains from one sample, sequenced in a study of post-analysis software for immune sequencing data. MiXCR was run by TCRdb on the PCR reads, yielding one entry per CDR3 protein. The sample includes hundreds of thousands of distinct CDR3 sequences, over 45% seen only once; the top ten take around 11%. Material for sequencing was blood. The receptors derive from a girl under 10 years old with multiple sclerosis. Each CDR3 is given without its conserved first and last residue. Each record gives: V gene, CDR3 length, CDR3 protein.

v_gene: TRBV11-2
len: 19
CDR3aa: ASSPRMSGGAGSTHTDTQY

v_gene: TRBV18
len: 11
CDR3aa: ASSPPNSDEQY

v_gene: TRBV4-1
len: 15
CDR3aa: ASSQWTSGRAKYEQY

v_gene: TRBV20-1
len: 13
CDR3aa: SAQTSGRIMNEQF

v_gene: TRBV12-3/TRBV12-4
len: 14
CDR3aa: ASSLTGSSPTGEQY

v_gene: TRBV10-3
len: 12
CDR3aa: AIRESGRVNEQF

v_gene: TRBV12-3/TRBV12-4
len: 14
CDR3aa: ASSIAGRDRNYGYT

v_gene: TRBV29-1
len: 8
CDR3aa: SVEGAEAF

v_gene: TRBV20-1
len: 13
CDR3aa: SAHSGTGSTDTQY

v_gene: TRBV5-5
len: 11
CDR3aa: ASSSSPGETQY

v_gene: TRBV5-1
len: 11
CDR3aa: ASSSRQYNEQF

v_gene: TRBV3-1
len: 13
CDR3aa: ASSQAGQGNNEQF

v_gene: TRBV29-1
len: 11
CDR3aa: SVRSVGSYEQY

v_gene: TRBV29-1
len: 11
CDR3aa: SVVWGSYNEQF

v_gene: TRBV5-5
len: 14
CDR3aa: ASSLAAGFGTDTQY

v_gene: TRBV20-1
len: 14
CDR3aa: SARDGGGGNYNEQF

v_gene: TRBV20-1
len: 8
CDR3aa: SARTGGYT

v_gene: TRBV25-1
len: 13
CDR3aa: ASSEGTTTYNEQF

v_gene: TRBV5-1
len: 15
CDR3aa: ASSWGVSGIFSDTQY

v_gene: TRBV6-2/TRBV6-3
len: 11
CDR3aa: ASLGEFTDTQY

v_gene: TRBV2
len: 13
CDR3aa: ASKVSSGGGSEQF

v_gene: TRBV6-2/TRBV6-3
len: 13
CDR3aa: ASSRTRTGAYEQY

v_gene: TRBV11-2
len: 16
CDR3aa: ASSYRREQGARTYEQY

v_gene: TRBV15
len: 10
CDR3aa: ATGQQNYGYT

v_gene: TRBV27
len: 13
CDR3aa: ASSDNRGPNTEAF

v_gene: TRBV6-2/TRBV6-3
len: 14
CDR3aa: ASTPLPGVPGSEQF

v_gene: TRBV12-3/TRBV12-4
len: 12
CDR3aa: ASSLSGATSEAF

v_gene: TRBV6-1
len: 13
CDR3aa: ASSDPGGGGETQY

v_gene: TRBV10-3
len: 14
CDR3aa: AISDLTGTSGNTQY

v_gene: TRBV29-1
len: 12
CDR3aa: SVGGGLSTGELF

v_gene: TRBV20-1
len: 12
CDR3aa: SANGLAGLNEQF

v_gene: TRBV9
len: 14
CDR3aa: ASSVGVSGGTGELF

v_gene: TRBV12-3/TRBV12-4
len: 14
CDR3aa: ASSLGPLGPFEKLF

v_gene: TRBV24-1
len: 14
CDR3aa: ATSDLAGPGLETQY

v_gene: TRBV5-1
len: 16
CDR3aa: ASSQGGLAGLIYNEQF

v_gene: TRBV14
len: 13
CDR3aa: ASSQEPGSYHEQY

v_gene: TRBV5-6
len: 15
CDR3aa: ASSLTLLTAKGHEQF

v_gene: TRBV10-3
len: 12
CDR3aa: AISPEKATAPQH

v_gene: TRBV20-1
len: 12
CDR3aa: SAFSAGTDTEAF

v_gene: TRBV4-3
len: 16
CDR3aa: ASSQDRGTDPRNYGYT

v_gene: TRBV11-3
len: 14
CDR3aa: ASSLGQMSSYNEQF

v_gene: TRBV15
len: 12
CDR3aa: ATSRRGWADTQY

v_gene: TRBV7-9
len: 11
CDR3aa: ASSFGQIYGYT

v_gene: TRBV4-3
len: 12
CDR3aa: ASSQSPNGNEQF

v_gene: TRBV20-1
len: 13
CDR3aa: SARGGTGGRNEQF

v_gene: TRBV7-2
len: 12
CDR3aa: ASSAGRPLTEAF

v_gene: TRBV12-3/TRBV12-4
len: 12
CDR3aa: ASSAGTVNYGYT

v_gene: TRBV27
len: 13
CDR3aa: ASSLTPFSGYDQY

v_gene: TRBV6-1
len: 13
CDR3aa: ASSDPTGGHYEQY

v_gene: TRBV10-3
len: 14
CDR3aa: AISEGPSANQETQY

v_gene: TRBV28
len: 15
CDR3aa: ASSSDQQVFGTDTQY

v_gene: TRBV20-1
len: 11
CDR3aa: SADAPAYNEQF

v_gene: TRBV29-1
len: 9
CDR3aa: SVAQTREQF

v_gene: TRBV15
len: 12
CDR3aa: ATNTGGLQETQY

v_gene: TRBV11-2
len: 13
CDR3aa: ASSPQNGVSYEQY